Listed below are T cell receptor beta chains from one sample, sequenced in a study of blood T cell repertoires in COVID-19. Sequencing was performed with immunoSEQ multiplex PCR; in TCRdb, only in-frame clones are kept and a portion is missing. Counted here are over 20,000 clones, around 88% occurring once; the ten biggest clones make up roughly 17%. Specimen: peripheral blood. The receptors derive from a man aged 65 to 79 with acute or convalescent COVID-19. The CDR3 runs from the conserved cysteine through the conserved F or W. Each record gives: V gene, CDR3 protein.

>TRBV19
CASTPDFYGYTF
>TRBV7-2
CASSLNKQETQYF
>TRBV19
CASSKSDTILEQYF
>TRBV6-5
CASSYGGSLGNTIYF
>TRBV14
CASSPGLAGYNEQFF
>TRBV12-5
CASGQGTYEQYF
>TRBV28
CASSPPGSGRETQYF
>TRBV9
CASSVGLGTSGGSSYNEQFF
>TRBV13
CASSARDSHNEKLFF
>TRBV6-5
CASSLNQGDTGELFF
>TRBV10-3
CAILGTLGEQYF
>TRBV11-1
CASSFTGGGDYEQYF
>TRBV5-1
CASSVRVGTEAFF
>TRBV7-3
CASSPGLAGRDTQYF
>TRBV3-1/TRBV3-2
CASSLGLAGSAYEQYF
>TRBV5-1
CASSVGLAGDSTQYF
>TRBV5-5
CASSLGGGTDTQYF
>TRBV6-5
CASPSGNRPQPQHF
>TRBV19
CASSTGTPNEQFF
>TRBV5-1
CASSPLLEGSGTGELFF
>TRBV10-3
CAISESRTSGGYNEQFF
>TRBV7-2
CASSLWSGVDQPQHF
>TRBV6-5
CASSYSGQGAWTQYF
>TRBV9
CASSRRQSSDEKLFF
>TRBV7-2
CASSPTYSSGHPTNTQYF
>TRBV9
CASSPLAEVSDGYTF
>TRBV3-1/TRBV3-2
CASSARDYKNIQYF
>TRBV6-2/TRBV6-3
CASSLLAGDTQYF
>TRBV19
CASSTIQGYRAQPQHF
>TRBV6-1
CASSEVGLAGVEQYF
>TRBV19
CASSIGSGGVWTSGYTF
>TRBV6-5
CASSYSEGHTEAFF
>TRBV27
CASALRREGEQYF
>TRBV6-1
CASSESQGYEKLFF
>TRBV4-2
CASSQDLVSGGGNTEAFF
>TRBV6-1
CASSDQGGYTF
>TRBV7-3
CASSLRVLASGGELFF
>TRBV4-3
CASSQERGNTIYF
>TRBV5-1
CASTRSSYNEQFF
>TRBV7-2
CASSPGGGTGRTQYF
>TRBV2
CASSEPTGGGQPQHF
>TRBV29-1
CSVRGDSSNSPLHF